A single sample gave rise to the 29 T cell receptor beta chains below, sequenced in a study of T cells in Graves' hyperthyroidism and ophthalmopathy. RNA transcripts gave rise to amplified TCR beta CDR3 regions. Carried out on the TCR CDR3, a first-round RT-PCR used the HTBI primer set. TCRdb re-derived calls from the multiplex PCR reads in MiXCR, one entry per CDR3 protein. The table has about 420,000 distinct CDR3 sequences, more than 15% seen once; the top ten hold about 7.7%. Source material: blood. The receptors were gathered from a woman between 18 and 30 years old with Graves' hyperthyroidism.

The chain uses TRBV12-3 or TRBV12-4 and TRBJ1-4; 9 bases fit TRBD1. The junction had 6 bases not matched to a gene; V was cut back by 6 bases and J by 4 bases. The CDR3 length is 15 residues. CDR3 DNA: TGTGCCAGCAGCCGAGACAGGGGGGATAATGAAAAACTGTTTTTT. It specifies CASSRDRGDNEKLFF.

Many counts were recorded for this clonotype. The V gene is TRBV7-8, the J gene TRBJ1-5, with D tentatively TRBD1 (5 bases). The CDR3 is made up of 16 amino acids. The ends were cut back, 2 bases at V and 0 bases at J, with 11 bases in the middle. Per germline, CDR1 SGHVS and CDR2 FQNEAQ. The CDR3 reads CASSLFRQNSNQPQHF. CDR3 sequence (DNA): TGTGCCAGCAGCTTATTTAGACAGAATAGCAATCAGCCCCAGCATTTT.

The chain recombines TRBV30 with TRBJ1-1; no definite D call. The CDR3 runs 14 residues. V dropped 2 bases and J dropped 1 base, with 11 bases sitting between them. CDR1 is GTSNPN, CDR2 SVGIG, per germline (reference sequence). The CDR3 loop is CAWSTFGGNTEAFF. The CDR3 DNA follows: TGTGCCTGGAGTACCTTTGGAGGGAACACTGAAGCTTTCTTT.

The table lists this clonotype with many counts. The CDR3 nucleotides are TGCGCCAGCAGCTTGGTAATGAAGAGGGAGCAGTACTTC. Its protein product is CASSLVMKREQYF. The chain has TRBV5-1 and TRBJ2-7; D is unclear. Germline values: CDR1 SGHRS, CDR2 YFSETQ. The CDR3 is 13 residues long. V was trimmed by 0 bases and J by 7 bases, leaving 11 bases between them.

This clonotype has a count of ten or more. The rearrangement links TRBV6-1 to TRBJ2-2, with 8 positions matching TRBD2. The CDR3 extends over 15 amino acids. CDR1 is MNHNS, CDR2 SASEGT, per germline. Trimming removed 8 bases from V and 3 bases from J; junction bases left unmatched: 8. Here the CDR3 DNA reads TGTGCCAGCGGTCCCAGCGGGAGTCACACCGGGGAGCTGTTTTTT. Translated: CASGPSGSHTGELFF.

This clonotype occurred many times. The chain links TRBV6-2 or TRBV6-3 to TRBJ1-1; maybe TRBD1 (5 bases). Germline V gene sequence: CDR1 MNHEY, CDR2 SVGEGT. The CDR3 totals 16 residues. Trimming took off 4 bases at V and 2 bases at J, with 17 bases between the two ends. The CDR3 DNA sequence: TGTGCCAGCAGTTCTGGGGCGGGTGGGGAAAACACTGAAGCTTTCTTT. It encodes CASSSGAGGENTEAFF.

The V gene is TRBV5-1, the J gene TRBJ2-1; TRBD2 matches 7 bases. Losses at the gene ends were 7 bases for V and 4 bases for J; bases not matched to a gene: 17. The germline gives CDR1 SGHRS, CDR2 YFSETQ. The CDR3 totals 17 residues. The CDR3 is CASSPVGDYLNYNEQFF. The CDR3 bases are TGCGCCAGCTCCCCGGTCGGGGACTACTTGAATTACAATGAGCAGTTCTTC. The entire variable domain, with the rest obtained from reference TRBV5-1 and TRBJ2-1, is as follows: KAGVTQTPRYLIKTRGQQVTLSCSPISGHRSVSWYQQTPGQGLQFLFEYFSETQRNKGNFPGRFSGRQFSNSRSEMNVSTLELGDSALYLCASSPVGDYLNYNEQFFGPGTRLTVL.

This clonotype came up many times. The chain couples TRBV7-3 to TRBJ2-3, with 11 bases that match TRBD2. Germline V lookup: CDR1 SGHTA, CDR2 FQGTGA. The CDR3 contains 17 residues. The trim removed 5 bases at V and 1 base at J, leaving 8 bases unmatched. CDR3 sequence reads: CASSRPTSGGRTDTQYF. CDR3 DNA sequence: TGTGCCAGCAGCCGCCCAACTAGCGGGGGCCGCACAGATACGCAGTATTTT.

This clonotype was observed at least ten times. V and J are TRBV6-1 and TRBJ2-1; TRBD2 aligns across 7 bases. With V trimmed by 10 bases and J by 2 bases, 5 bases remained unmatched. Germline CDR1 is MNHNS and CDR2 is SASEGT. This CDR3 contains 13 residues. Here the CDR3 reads CATASGTYNEQFF. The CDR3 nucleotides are TGTGCCACGGCTAGCGGAACCTACAATGAGCAGTTCTTC.

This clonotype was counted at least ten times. CDR3 amino acids: CASSVVALDRGRYEQYF. CDR3 in DNA: TGTGCCAGCAGCGTAGTTGCCCTGGACAGGGGGCGGTACGAGCAGTACTTC. J is TRBJ2-7 and V is TRBV9, with 11 bases identical to TRBD1. CDR1 SGDLS and CDR2 YYNGEE come from the germline V gene. V gave up 0 bases and J gave up 4 bases; unmatched junction bases: 9. The CDR3 spans 17 residues.

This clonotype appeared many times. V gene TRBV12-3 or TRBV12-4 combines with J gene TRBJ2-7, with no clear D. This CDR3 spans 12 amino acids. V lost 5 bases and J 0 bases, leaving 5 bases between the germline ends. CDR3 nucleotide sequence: TGTGCCAGCAGTGACCCCTCCTACGAGCAGTACTTC. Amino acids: CASSDPSYEQYF.

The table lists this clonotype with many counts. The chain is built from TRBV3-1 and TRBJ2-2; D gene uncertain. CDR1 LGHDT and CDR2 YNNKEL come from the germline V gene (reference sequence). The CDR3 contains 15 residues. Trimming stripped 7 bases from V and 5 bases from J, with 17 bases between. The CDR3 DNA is TGTGCCAGCAACTCAAGGACCCAGGCTACCGGGGAGCTGTTTTTT. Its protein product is CASNSRTQATGELFF.

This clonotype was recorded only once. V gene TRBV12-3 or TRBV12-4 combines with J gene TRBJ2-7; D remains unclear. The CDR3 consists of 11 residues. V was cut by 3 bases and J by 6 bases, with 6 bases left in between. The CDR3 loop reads CASSFTAEQYF. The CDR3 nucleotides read TGTGCCAGCAGTTTTACGGCCGAGCAGTACTTC.

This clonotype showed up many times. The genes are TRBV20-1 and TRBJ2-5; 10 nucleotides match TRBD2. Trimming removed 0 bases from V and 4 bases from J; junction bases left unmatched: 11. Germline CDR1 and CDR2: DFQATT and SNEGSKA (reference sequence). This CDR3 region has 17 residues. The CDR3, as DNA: TGCAGTGCTAGAGATCGGATAGCGGGAGGTCGGGGAGAGACCCAGTACTTC. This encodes CSARDRIAGGRGETQYF.

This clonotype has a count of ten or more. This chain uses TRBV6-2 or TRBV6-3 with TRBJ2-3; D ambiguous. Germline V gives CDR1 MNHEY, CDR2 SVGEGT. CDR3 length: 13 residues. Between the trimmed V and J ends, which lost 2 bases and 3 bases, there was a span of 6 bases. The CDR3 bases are TGTGCCAGCAGTTACAGGGAAACAGATACGCAGTATTTT. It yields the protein CASSYRETDTQYF.

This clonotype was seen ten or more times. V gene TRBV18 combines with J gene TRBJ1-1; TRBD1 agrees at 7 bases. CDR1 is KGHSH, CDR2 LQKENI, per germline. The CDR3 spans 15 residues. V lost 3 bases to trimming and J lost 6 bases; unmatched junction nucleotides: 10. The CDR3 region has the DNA TGTGCCAGCTCACCGCGACAGGGCCGAGACTCTGAAGCTTTCTTT. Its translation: CASSPRQGRDSEAFF.

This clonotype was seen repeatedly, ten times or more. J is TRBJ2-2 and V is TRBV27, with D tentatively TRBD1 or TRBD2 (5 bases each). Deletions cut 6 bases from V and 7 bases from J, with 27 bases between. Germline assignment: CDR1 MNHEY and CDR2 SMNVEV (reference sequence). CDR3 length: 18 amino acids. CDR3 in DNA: TGTGCCAGCAGCCAAAAAGCGGCAGGGCCCCTTCCCTACGGGGAGCTGTTTTTT. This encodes CASSQKAAGPLPYGELFF.

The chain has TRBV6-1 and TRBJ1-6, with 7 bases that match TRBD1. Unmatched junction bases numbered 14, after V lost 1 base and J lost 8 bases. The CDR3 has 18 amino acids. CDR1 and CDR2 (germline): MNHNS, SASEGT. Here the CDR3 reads CASSEEYTRQGFHSPLHF. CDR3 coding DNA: TGTGCCAGCAGTGAAGAATACACAAGACAGGGTTTCCATTCACCCCTCCACTTT.

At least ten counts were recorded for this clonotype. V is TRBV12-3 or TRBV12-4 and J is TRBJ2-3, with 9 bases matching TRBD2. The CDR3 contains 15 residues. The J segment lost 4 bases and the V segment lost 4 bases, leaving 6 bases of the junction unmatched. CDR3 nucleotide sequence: TGTGCCAGCAGTTACCGACTAGCGGTCGCAGATACGCAGTATTTT. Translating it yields CASSYRLAVADTQYF.

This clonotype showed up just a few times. The CDR3 sequence: CASSGDRVSIYEQYF. CDR3 DNA: TGTGCCAGCAGTGGCGACAGGGTCAGTATATACGAGCAGTACTTC. The rearrangement joins TRBV6-1 to TRBJ2-7; 7 nucleotides line up with TRBD1. Looked up from germline, CDR1 is MNHNS and CDR2 is SASEGT. This CDR3 region has 15 residues. The V gene end was trimmed by 4 bases and the J gene end by 4 bases; junction bases not matched to a gene: 10.

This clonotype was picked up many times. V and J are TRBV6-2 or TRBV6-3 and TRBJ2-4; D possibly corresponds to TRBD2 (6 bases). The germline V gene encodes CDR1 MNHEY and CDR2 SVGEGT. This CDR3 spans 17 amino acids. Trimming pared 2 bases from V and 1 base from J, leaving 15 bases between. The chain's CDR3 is CASSYAGRREAKNIQYF. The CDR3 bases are TGTGCCAGCAGTTACGCCGGCCGGAGGGAGGCCAAAAACATTCAGTACTTC.

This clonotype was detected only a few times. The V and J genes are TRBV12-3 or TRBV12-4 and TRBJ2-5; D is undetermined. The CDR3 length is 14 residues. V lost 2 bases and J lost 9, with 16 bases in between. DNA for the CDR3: TGTGCCAGCAGTTTACAGGACGGGTCCAAGGCCCAGTACTTC. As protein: CASSLQDGSKAQYF.

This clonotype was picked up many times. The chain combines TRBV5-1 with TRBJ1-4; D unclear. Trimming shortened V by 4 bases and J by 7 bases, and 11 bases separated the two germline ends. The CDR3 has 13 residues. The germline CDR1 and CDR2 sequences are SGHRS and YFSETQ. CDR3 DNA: TGCGCCAGCAGCCCCCCCCGCGGTGAAAAACTGTTTTTT. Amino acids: CASSPPRGEKLFF.

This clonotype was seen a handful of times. Here the CDR3 reads CASSQGFKGQGSYEQYF. DNA for the CDR3: TGCGCCAGCAGCCAAGGTTTTAAGGGACAGGGCTCCTACGAGCAGTACTTC. The chain carries TRBV4-1 and TRBJ2-7, with 9 bases lining up with TRBD1. In germline, CDR1 is MGHRA, CDR2 YSYEKL. The J segment lost 0 bases and the V segment lost 1 base, leaving 7 bases of the junction unmatched. The CDR3 is 17 residues long.

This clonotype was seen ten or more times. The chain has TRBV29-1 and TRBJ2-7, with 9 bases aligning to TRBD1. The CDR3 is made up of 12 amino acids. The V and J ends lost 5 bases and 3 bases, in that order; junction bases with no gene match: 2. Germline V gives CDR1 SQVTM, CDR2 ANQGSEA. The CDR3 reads CSVPGQGYEQYF. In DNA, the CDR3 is TGCAGCGTTCCGGGACAGGGCTACGAGCAGTACTTC.

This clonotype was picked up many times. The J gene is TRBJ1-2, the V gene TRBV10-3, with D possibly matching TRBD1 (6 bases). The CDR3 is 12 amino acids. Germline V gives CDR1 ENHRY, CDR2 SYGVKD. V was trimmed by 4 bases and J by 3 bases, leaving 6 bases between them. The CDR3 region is CAISGTDYGYTF. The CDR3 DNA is TGTGCCATCAGTGGGACAGACTATGGCTACACCTTC.

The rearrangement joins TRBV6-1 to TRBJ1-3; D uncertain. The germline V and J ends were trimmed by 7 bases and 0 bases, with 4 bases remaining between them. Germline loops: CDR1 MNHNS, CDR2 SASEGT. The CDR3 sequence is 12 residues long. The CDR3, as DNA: TGTGCCAGCATCAGCTCTGGAAACACCATATATTTT. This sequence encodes CASISSGNTIYF.

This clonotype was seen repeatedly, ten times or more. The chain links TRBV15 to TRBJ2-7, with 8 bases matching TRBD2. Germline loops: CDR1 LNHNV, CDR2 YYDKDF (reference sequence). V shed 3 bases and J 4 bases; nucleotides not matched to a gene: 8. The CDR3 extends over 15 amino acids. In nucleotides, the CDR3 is TGTGCCACCAGCAGTTCCCCGGGGGGGAGTTACGAGCAGTACTTC. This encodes CATSSSPGGSYEQYF. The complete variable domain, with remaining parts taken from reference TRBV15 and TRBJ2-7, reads DAMVIQNPRYQVTQFGKPVTLSCSQTLNHNVMYWYQQKSSQAPKLLFHYYDKDFNNEADTPDNFQSRRPNTSFCFLDIRSPGLGDTAMYLCATSSSPGGSYEQYFGPGTRLTVT.

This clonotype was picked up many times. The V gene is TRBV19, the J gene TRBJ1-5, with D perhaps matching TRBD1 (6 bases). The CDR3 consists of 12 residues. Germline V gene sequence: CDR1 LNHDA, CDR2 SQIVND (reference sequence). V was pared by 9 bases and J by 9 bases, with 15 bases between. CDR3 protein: CASDRPGLPQHF. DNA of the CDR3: TGTGCCAGCGACAGGCCGGGGCTGCCCCAGCATTTT.